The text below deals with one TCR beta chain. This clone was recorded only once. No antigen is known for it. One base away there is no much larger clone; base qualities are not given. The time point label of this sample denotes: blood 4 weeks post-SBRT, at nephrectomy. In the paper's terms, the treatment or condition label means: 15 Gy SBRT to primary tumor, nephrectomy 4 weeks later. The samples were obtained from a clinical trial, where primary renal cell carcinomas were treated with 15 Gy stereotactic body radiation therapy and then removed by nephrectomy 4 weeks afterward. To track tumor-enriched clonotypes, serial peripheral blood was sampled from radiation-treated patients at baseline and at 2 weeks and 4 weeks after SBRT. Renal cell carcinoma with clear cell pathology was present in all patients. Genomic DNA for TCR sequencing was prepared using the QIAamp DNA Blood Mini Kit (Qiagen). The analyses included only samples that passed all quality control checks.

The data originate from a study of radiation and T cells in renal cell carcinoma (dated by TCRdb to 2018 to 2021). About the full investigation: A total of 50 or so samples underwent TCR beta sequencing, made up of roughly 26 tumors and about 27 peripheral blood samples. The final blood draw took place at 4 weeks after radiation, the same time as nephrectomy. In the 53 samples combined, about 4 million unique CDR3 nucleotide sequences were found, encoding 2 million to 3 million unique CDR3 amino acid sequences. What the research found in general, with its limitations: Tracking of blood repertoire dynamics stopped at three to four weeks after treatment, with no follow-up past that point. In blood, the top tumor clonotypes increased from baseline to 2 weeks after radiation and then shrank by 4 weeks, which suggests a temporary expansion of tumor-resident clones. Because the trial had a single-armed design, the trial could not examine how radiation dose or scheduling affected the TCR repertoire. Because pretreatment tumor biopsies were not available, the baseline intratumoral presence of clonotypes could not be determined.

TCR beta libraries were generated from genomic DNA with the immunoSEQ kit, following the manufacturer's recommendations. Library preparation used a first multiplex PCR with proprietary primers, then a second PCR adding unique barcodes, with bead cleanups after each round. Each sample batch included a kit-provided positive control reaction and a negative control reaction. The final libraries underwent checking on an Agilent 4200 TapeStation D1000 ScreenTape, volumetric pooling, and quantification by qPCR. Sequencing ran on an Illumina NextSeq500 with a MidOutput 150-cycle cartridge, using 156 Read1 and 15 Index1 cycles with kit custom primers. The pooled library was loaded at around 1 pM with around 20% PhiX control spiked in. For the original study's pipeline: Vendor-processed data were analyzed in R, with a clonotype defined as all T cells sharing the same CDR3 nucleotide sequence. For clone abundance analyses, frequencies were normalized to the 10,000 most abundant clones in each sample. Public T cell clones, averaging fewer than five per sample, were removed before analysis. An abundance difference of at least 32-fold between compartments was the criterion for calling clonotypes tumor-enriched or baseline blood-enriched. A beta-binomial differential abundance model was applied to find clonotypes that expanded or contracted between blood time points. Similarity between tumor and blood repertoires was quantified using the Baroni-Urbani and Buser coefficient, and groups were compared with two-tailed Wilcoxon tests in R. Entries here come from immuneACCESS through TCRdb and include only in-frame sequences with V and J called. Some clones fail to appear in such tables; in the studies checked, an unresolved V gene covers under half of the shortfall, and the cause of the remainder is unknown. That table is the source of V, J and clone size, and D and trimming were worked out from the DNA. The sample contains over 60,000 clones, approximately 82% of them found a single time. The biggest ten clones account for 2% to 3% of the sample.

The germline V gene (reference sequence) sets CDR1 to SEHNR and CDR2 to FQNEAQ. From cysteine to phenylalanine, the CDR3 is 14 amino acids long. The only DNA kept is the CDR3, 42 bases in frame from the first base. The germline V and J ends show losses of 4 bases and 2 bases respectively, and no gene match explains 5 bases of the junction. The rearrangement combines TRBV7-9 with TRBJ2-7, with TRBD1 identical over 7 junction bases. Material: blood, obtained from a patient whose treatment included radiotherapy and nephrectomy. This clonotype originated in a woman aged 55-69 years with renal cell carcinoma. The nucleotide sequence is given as TGTGCCAGCAGCTCAGGGACAGCCACCTACGAGCAGTACTTC. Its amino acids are CASSSGTATYEQYF.